This T cell receptor (beta chain) appears in the sequencing data of a study of cytomegalovirus exposure and HLA in healthy donors. Study-level points and caveats: Cytomegalovirus association was listed for about 160 TCR beta chains. There was a cluster of highly shared sequence variants that was likely a sequencing artifact. Reportedly, a later analysis found an Asian-associated ancestry cluster had fewer N-insertions than the approximately 670-donor mean.

This clone was recorded a few times. As yet, its antigen is unknown. Unrecorded immune exposure was likely among donors, who were nominally healthy when sampled. The CDR3 has 13 residues. Per the germline V gene, CDR1 is MDHEN and CDR2 is SYDVKM. The V end lost 1 base, the J end lost 4 bases, and 5 bases lay between the germline ends. The primer mix had 60 Vbeta and 13 Jbeta primers. Profiling relied on immunoSEQ multiplex PCR, and the TCRdb table lists in-frame clones only, not all of them. The table lists roughly 150,000 clones, roughly 80% of them singletons, with 3.5% to 4.5% in the top ten. The clonotype comes from a woman aged 40 to 50 in good health and CMV-seropositive. The rearrangement links TRBV28 to TRBJ2-1; D remains unclear. Sequenced input: PBMCs. CDR3 sequence reads: CASSLSSYNEQFF. The CDR3 DNA reads TGTGCCAGCAGTTTATCTTCGTACAATGAGCAGTTCTTC.